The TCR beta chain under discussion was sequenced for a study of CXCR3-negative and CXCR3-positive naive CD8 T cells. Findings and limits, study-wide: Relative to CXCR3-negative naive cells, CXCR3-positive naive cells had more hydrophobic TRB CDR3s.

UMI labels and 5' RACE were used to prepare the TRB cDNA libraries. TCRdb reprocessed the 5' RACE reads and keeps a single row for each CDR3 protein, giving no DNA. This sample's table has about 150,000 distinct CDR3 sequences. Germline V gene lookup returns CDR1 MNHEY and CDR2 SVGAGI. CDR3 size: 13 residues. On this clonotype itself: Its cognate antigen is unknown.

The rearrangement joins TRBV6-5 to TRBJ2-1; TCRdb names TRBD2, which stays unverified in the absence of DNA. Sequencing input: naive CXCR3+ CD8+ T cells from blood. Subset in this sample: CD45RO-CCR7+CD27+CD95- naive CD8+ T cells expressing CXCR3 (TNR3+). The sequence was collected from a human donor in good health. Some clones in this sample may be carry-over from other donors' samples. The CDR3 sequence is CASSYGPNNEQFF.